This T cell receptor (beta chain) was identified during a study of metastatic and nonmetastatic thyroid tumors. About the study: Repertoire data that came from the blood and tumor or nodule tissue of malignant and benign thyroid patients were compared. Study-level results: TCR beta diversity was reportedly significantly higher in malignant thyroid tumors than benign nodules, in blood and tumor.

Original handling: A classifier for distant metastasis in papillary thyroid cancer was constructed using CDR3 differences observed across clinicopathological groups. With MiXCR, TCRdb called clones anew from the PCR reads. The V and J calls follow TCRdb's processing rather than the paper's. In the table there are about 38,000 clones, 26% of which are singletons. Before thyroid surgery, none of the patients had received any treatment. This clone was seen ten or more times. Its antigen is as yet unknown. The TCR comes from a female donor with papillary thyroid cancer or a benign thyroid nodule (not recorded which). Some clones in this sample may be carry-over from other donors' samples. Sequencing was done on a sample of blood.

For the CDR3, the DNA is TGTGCCAGCAGCGTTATGGGGACAGCCTACAATGAGCAGTTCTTC. Its protein is CASSVMGTAYNEQFF. This rearrangement joins TRBV9 to TRBJ2-1; TRBD1 aligns across 7 bases. The V gene's germline CDR1 is SGDLS and CDR2 YYNGEE. The CDR3 consists of 15 residues. The trim removed 2 bases at V and 2 bases at J, leaving 4 bases unmatched.